The clone carrying this TCR beta chain was seen a single time. This sample stems from a study of blood T cell repertoires in COVID-19. At the level of the study: The origin of the acute and convalescent COVID-19 samples was the United States, Italy and Spain.

TCRdb's table, derived via immunoSEQ multiplex PCR, lists solely in-frame clones and lacks some. The data contain 400,000 or so clones, about 87% of them seen just once; the ten biggest clones take up 2.5% to 3.5%. Trimming stripped 9 bases from V and 0 bases from J, with 17 bases between. CDR1 SGHRS and CDR2 YFSETQ come from the germline V gene. The CDR3 length is 15 residues. The chain couples TRBV5-1 to TRBJ2-3; D might be TRBD1 (5 bases). Sample: peripheral blood. The origin of this receptor is a human donor in a cohort sampled during active COVID-19. The CDR3 loop reads CATNTRPGSTDTQYF. CDR3 bases: TGCGCCACCAATACGAGGCCAGGGAGCACAGATACGCAGTATTTT.